The 25 T cell receptor beta chains listed next were all sequenced from one sample in a study of cytomegalovirus exposure and HLA in healthy donors. PCR primers comprised 60 Vbeta and 13 Jbeta primers. The table came from immunoSEQ multiplex PCR; TCRdb's copy has only in-frame clones and leaves some out. The sample holds around 120,000 clones; about four fifths are singletons and the top ten take approximately 0.97%. Sample: PBMCs. These receptors were taken from a human donor in good health.

This clone was picked up one time. The chain carries TRBV2 and TRBJ2-7, with D possibly TRBD1 on 6 matching bases. Per germline, CDR1 SNHLY and CDR2 FYNNEI. The CDR3 covers 15 residues. Trimming removed 8 bases from V and 5 bases from J, with 22 bases in between. CDR3 protein: CASGEIGFGGDEQYF. DNA of the CDR3: TGTGCCAGCGGGGAGATAGGTTTTGGGGGCGACGAGCAGTACTTC.

J is TRBJ2-3 and V is TRBV6-4; D may be TRBD1 (5 bases). The germline gives CDR1 MRHNA, CDR2 SNTAGT. The CDR3 totals 13 residues. The V gene lost 4 bases and the J gene lost 6 bases, with 11 bases spanning the gap. CDR3 in amino acids: CASSAVGRDTQYF. CDR3 nucleotide sequence: TGTGCCAGCAGTGCGGTGGGGCGGGATACGCAGTATTTT.

Only a few counts were recorded for this clone. V gene TRBV7-2 combines with J gene TRBJ1-2; no clear D. Trimming shortened V by 5 bases and J by 7 bases, and 14 bases separated the two germline ends. CDR1 is SGHTA and CDR2 is FQGNSA in the germline V gene. The CDR3 length is 13 residues. For the CDR3, the DNA is TGTGCCAGCAGCGGGTTTGTGCGGGCTGGCTACACCTTC. It translates to CASSGFVRAGYTF.

The chain uses TRBV9 and TRBJ2-3; D possibly corresponds to TRBD2 (6 bases). Looked up from germline, CDR1 is SGDLS and CDR2 is YYNGEE. The CDR3 is 15 residues long. The ends were cut back, 6 bases at V and 1 base at J, with 15 bases in the middle. CDR3 region: CASNVRGAGTDTQYF. CDR3 nucleotides: TGTGCCAGCAACGTTCGCGGGGCGGGCACAGATACGCAGTATTTT.

This clone was seen a single time. The V call is TRBV7-9, the J call TRBJ1-2; tentative D call: TRBD1 (5 bases). This CDR3 comprises 14 residues. Trimming cost V 5 bases and J 2 bases, with 12 bases left between them. Germline V CDR1 and CDR2: SEHNR, FQNEAQ (reference sequence). CDR3 residues: CASSQGGGNYGYTF. CDR3 bases: TGTGCCAGCAGCCAAGGTGGGGGGAACTATGGCTACACCTTC.

The chain couples TRBV7-2 to TRBJ1-1; 7 bases align to TRBD1. Germline CDR1 reads SGHTA; CDR2 reads FQGNSA. The CDR3 runs 14 residues. V shed 1 base and J 4 bases; nucleotides not matched to a gene: 3. CDR3 DNA sequence: TGTGCCAGCAGCTTAGTGCCAGGGGGCACTGAAGCTTTCTTT. It specifies CASSLVPGGTEAFF.

V gene TRBV6-5 combines with J gene TRBJ2-7; 7 bases match TRBD1. V was clipped by 6 bases and J by 3 bases; unmatched bases: 8. The CDR3 runs 14 residues. The germline CDR1 and CDR2 sequences are MNHEY and SVGAGI. This CDR3 is CASRRDRAYYEQYF. In nucleotides, the CDR3 is TGTGCCAGCAGGCGAGACAGGGCGTACTACGAGCAGTACTTC.

The chain has TRBV2 and TRBJ1-2, with D possibly being TRBD1 (5 bases). The germline CDR1 and CDR2 sequences are SNHLY and FYNNEI. The CDR3 extends over 10 amino acids. V lost 9 bases to trimming and J lost 10 bases, with 12 bases between them. Written as DNA, the CDR3 is TGTGCCAGTAGGGGTGCGTTCTACACCTTC. This codes for CASRGAFYTF. The full variable domain, rest sourced from reference TRBV2 and TRBJ1-2, is EPEVTQTPSHQVTQMGQEVILRCVPISNHLYFYWYRQILGQKVEFLVSFYNNEISEKSEIFDDQFSVERPDGSNFTLKIRSTKLEDSAMYFCASRGAFYTFGSGTRLTVV.

This rearrangement joins TRBV4-3 to TRBJ1-4; unclear D gene. V lost 0 bases and J lost 13, with 15 bases in between. The germline gives CDR1 LGHNA, CDR2 YSLEER. CDR3 length: 14 residues. CDR3 sequence: CASSQDPVTQILFF. The CDR3 DNA is TGCGCCAGCAGCCAAGATCCTGTTACGCAGATACTGTTTTTT.

The chain carries TRBV27 and TRBJ2-1, with D uncertain. V lost 8 bases, J lost 7 bases, and 9 bases lay in between. The germline V gene has CDR1 MNHEY and CDR2 SMNVEV (reference sequence). The CDR3 sequence is 11 residues long. CDR3 DNA sequence: TGTGCCAGCGGCTCAATAAATGAGCAGTTCTTC. Protein: CASGSINEQFF.

The chain has TRBV7-3 and TRBJ2-3; D not resolved. Trimming stripped 5 bases from V and 5 bases from J, with 14 bases between. Looked up from germline, CDR1 is SGHTA and CDR2 is FQGTGA. There are 14 residues in the CDR3. The CDR3 here is CASSELSSQDTQYF. CDR3 DNA: TGTGCCAGCAGCGAACTTAGTAGTCAAGATACGCAGTATTTT.

The V gene is TRBV6-1, the J gene TRBJ2-4, with TRBD1 matching 7 bases. The CDR3 runs 14 residues. V was pared by 7 bases and J by 6 bases, with 9 bases of the junction left unmatched. CDR1 is MNHNS and CDR2 is SASEGT in the germline V gene. The CDR3 loop is CASKPGQSVNIQYF. The CDR3 DNA follows: TGTGCCAGCAAGCCGGGACAGTCGGTAAACATTCAGTACTTC.

The V and J genes are TRBV6-1 and TRBJ2-7; D might be TRBD1 (6 bases). The CDR3 runs to 16 residues. Between the trimmed V and J ends, which lost 2 bases and 1 base, there was a span of 15 bases. Germline CDR1 reads MNHNS; CDR2 reads SASEGT. The CDR3 protein is CASSESAVRGSYEQYF. CDR3 sequence (DNA): TGTGCCAGCAGTGAATCAGCGGTCAGGGGATCCTACGAGCAGTACTTC.

This clone was recorded once. The rearrangement links TRBV19 to TRBJ2-1; perhaps TRBD2 as D (5 bases). The CDR3 length is 15 residues. Germline-derived CDR1 and CDR2 are LNHDA and SQIVND (reference sequence). The ends were cut back, 7 bases at V and 9 bases at J, with 22 bases in the middle. CDR3 protein: CASTPAALTIGEQFF. The CDR3 DNA is TGTGCCAGTACCCCAGCGGCCCTTACGATTGGTGAGCAGTTCTTC.

The gene calls are TRBV19 and TRBJ1-1; D unresolved. The CDR3 runs to 13 residues. CDR1 and CDR2 (germline): LNHDA, SQIVND (reference sequence). Trimming took off 6 bases at V and 5 bases at J, with 13 bases between the two ends. CDR3 sequence reads: CASRSESRTEAFF. The DNA for the CDR3 is TGTGCCAGTAGGTCGGAGTCACGGACTGAAGCTTTCTTT.

This chain uses TRBV4-1 with TRBJ1-1; D is unclear. Trimming left V 0 bases short and J 1 base short, with 6 bases between. The CDR3 loop spans 14 amino acids. The germline V gene has CDR1 MGHRA and CDR2 YSYEKL. The CDR3 sequence is CASSQDLANTEAFF. The CDR3 nucleotides read TGCGCCAGCAGCCAAGATCTGGCGAACACTGAAGCTTTCTTT.

The rearrangement joins TRBV10-3 to TRBJ2-7, with 10 bases that match TRBD2. V lost 11 bases and J lost 5; bases outside the gene matches: 3. CDR3 length: 11 amino acids. CDR1 is ENHRY, CDR2 SYGVKD, per germline. CDR3 amino acids: CAFGTSDEQYF. CDR3 coding DNA: TGTGCCTTCGGGACTAGCGACGAGCAGTACTTC.

The V gene is TRBV7-9, the J gene TRBJ2-7; 14 nucleotides agree with TRBD2. The germline V gene encodes CDR1 SEHNR and CDR2 FQNEAQ (reference sequence). J was trimmed by 6 bases and V by 5 bases; bases with no gene match: 9. CDR3 length: 16 amino acids. CDR3: CASSQSVGLAGGEQYF. As DNA, the CDR3 is TGTGCCAGCAGCCAATCCGTCGGACTAGCGGGGGGCGAGCAGTACTTC. The full variable domain, with the rest looked up from reference TRBV7-9 and TRBJ2-7, is DTGVSQNPRHKITKRGQNVTFRCDPISEHNRLYWYRQTLGQGPEFLTYFQNEAQLEKSRLLSDRFSAERPKGSFSTLEIQRTEQGDSAMYLCASSQSVGLAGGEQYFGPGTRLTVT.

The chain has TRBV11-2 and TRBJ1-6; D uncertain. From germline, CDR1 is SGHAT and CDR2 FQNNGV. The CDR3 has 15 amino acids. V was cut by 2 bases and J by 7 bases, with 12 bases left in between. CDR3 sequence (DNA): TGTGCCAGCAGCTTAAAGCCCGACGGGAATTCACCCCTCCACTTT. Protein product: CASSLKPDGNSPLHF.

This clone has just a few counts. This CDR3 reads CASSAGGQGPFLAGELFF. CDR3 nucleotide sequence: TGTGCCAGCAGCGCGGGGGGACAGGGCCCCTTTTTGGCCGGGGAGCTGTTTTTT. The chain uses TRBV5-6 and TRBJ2-2; D is possibly TRBD1 (9 bases). The germline V gene encodes CDR1 SGHDT and CDR2 YYEEEE. The CDR3 contains 18 residues. Trimming removed 4 bases at V and 6 bases at J, with 25 bases between. Looking up the rest from reference TRBV5-6 and TRBJ2-2 gives the full variable domain: DAGVTQSPTHLIKTRGQQVTLRCSPKSGHDTVSWYQQALGQGPQFIFQYYEEEERQRGNFPDRFSGHQFPNYSSELNVNALLLGDSALYLCASSAGGQGPFLAGELFFGEGSRLTVL.

This sequence joins TRBV7-9 and TRBJ2-7; D perhaps matches TRBD2 (6 bases). Trimming took off 2 bases at V and 2 bases at J, with 22 bases between the two ends. The CDR3 runs to 18 residues. CDR1 is SEHNR, CDR2 FQNEAQ, per germline (reference sequence). CDR3 in amino acids: CASSLRRDDITGAYEQYF. The CDR3 bases are TGTGCCAGCAGCTTACGGAGGGACGATATCACAGGCGCCTACGAGCAGTACTTC.

On this clone itself: This sample includes further DNA sequences coding for the same CDR3. The chain has TRBV5-1 and TRBJ1-1; D call uncertain. The V and J ends lost 2 bases and 5 bases respectively, with 7 bases between them. CDR1 is SGHRS and CDR2 is YFSETQ in the germline V gene. The CDR3 is 12 residues long. The CDR3 DNA reads TGCGCCAGCAGCTTCAGAGGGACTGAAGCTTTCTTT. Translating it yields CASSFRGTEAFF. The variable domain in full, completed from reference TRBV5-1 and TRBJ1-1, reads KAGVTQTPRYLIKTRGQQVTLSCSPISGHRSVSWYQQTPGQGLQFLFEYFSETQRNKGNFPGRFSGRQFSNSRSEMNVSTLELGDSALYLCASSFRGTEAFFGQGTRLTVV.

Of note for this clone: Germline is not matched at one junction end, which may reflect a read error. V is TRBV7-9 and J is TRBJ1-2; a weak D match, TRBD1 (5 bases). The germline CDR1 and CDR2 sequences are SEHNR and FQNEAQ (reference sequence). The CDR3 is made up of 13 amino acids. The DNA for the CDR3 is TGTTCCAGCAACGATGACAGCGACTATGGCTACACCTTC. Translating gives CSSNDDSDYGYTF.

The chain has TRBV9 and TRBJ1-6; D not resolved. The CDR3 runs 16 residues. Trimming left V 3 bases short and J 4 bases short, with 14 bases between. Per germline, CDR1 SGDLS and CDR2 YYNGEE. The CDR3 DNA reads as TGTGCCAGCAGCGCCCCCGGGGTGGGTTATAATTCACCCCTCCACTTT. It codes for CASSAPGVGYNSPLHF. The full variable domain, in which reference TRBV9 and TRBJ1-6 provide the parts outside the CDR3, is DSGVTQTPKHLITATGQRVTLRCSPRSGDLSVYWYQQSLDQGLQFLIQYYNGEERAKGNILERFSAQQFPDLHSELNLSSLELGDSALYFCASSAPGVGYNSPLHFGNGTRLTVT.

The chain employs TRBV7-9 and TRBJ1-1, with TRBD1 matching over 7 bases. The V and J ends lost 4 bases and 5 bases, in that order; junction bases with no gene match: 4. CDR3 length equals 13 residues. Germline V gives CDR1 SEHNR, CDR2 FQNEAQ (reference sequence). The CDR3 loop is CASSSGQSTEAFF. The CDR3, as DNA: TGTGCCAGCAGCTCGGGACAGTCGACTGAAGCTTTCTTT.